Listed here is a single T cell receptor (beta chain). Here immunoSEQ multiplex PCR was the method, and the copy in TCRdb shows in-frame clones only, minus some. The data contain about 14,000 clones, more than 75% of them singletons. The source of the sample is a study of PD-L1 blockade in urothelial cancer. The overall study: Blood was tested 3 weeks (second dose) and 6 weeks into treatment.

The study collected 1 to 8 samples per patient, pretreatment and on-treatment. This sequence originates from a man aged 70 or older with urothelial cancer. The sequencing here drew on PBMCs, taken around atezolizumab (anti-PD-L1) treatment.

The CDR3 DNA follows: TGTGCCAGCAGCAAAGATAGGACAGGGGCATATAGCAATCAGCCCCAGCATTTT. Protein product: CASSKDRTGAYSNQPQHF. The rearrangement links TRBV21-1 to TRBJ1-5; whether TRBD1, the table's D call, matches the DNA was not checked. TRBV21-1 is noted as a pseudogene. This CDR3 has 18 amino acids.